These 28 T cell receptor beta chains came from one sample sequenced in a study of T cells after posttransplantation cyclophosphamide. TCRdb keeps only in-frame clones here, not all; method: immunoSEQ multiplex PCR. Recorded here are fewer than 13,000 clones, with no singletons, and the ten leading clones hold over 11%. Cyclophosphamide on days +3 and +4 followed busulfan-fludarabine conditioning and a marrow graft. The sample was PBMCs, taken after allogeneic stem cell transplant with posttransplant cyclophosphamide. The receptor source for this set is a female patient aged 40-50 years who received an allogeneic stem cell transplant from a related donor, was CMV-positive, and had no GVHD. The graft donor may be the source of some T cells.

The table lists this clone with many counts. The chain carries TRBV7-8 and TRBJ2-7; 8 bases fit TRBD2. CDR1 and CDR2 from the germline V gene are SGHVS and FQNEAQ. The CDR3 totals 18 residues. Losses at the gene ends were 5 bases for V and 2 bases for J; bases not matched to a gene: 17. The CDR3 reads CASSATHRAGVRPYEQYF. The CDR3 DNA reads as TGTGCCAGCAGCGCCACCCATAGAGCGGGAGTGCGCCCCTACGAGCAGTACTTC.

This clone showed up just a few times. The CDR3 DNA reads TGTGCCAGCAGTGTCGGGGGACAGGGGTTCGAGCAGTACTTC. Translated: CASSVGGQGFEQYF. The rearrangement links TRBV2 to TRBJ2-5, with TRBD1 identical over 10 bases. Judging by the DNA end, TRBJ2-7 fits better; the J call may be wrong. Germline V lookup: CDR1 SNHLY, CDR2 FYNNEI. The length of the CDR3 is 14 residues.

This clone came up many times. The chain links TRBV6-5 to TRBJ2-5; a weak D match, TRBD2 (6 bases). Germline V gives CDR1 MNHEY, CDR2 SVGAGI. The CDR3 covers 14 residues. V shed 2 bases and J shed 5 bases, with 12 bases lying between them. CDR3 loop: CASSYGGTWETQYF. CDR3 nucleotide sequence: TGTGCCAGCAGTTACGGCGGGACTTGGGAGACCCAGTACTTC.

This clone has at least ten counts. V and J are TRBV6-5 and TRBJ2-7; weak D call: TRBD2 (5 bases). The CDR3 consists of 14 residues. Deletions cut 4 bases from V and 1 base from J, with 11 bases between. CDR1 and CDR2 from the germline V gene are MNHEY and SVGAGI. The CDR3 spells CASSWTGESYEQYF. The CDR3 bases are TGTGCCAGCAGTTGGACTGGAGAATCCTACGAGCAGTACTTC.

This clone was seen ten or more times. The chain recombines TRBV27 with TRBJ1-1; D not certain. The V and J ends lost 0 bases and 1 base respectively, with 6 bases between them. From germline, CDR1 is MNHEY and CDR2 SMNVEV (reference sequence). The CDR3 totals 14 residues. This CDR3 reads CASSLSGENTEAFF. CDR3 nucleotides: TGTGCCAGCAGTTTATCCGGGGAGAACACTGAAGCTTTCTTT.

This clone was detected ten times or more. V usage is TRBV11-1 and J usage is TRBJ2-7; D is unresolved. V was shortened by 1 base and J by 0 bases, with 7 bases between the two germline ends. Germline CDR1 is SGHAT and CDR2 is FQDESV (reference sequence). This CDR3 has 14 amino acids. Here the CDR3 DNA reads TGTGCCAGCAGCTTAGGCTGGAGCTCCTACGAGCAGTACTTC. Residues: CASSLGWSSYEQYF. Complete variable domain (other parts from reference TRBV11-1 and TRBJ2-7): EAEVAQSPRYKITEKSQAVAFWCDPISGHATLYWYRQILGQGPELLVQFQDESVVDDSQLPKDRFSAERLKGVDSTLKIQPAELGDSAMYLCASSLGWSSYEQYFGPGTRLTVT.

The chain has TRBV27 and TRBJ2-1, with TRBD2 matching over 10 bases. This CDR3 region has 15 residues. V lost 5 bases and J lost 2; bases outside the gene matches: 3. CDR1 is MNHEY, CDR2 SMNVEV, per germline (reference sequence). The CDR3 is CASSRLAGPYNEQFF. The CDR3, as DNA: TGTGCCAGCAGTCGACTAGCGGGTCCCTACAATGAGCAGTTCTTC.

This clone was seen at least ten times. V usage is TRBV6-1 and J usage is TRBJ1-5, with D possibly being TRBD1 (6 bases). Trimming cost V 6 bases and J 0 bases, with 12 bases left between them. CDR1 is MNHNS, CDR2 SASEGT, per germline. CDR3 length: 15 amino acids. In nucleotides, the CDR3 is TGTGCCAGCAGAACCAGGGGTAGTAGCAATCAGCCCCAGCATTTT. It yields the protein CASRTRGSSNQPQHF.

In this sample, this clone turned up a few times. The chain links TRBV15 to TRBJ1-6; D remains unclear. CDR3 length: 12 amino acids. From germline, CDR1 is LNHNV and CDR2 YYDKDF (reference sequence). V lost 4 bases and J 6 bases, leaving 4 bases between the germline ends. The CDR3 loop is CATSTRNSPLHF. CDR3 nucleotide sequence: TGTGCCACCAGCACTCGTAATTCACCCCTCCACTTT.

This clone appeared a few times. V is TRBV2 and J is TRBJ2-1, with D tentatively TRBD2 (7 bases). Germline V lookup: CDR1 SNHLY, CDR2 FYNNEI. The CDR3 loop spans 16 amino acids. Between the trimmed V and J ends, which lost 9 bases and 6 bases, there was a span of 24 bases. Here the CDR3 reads CARGEGVGGAFNEQFF. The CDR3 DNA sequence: TGTGCCAGGGGGGAAGGAGTTGGGGGGGCATTCAATGAGCAGTTCTTC. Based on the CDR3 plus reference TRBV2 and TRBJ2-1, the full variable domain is EPEVTQTPSHQVTQMGQEVILRCVPISNHLYFYWYRQILGQKVEFLVSFYNNEISEKSEIFDDQFSVERPDGSNFTLKIRSTKLEDSAMYFCARGEGVGGAFNEQFFGPGTRLTVL.

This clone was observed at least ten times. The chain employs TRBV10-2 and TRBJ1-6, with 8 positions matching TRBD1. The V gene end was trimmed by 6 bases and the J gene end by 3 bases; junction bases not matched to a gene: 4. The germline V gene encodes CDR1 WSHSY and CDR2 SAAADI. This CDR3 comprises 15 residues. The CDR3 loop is CASRQTGVYNSPLHF. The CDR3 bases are TGCGCCAGCAGGCAGACAGGGGTCTATAATTCACCCCTCCACTTT.

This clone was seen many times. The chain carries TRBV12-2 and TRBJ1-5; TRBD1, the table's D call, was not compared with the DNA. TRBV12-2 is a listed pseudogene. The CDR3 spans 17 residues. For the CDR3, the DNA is TGTGCAAGTCGCTTAGCGCATGTTGGCAGGACAAATCAGCCCCAGCATTTT. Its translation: CASRLAHVGRTNQPQHF.

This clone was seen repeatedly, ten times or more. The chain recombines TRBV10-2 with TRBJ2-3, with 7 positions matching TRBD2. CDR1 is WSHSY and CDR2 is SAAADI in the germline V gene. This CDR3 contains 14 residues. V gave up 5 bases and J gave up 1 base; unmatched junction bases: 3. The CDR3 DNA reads TGCGCCAGCAGTCTCCGGGAGGGCACAGATACGCAGTATTTT. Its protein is CASSLREGTDTQYF.

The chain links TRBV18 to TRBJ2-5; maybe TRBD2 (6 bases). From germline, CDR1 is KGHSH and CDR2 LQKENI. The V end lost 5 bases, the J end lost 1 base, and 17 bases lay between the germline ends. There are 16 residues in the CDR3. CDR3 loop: CASSVFAGRSQETQYF. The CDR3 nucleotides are TGTGCCAGCTCAGTCTTTGCGGGGAGAAGCCAAGAGACCCAGTACTTC. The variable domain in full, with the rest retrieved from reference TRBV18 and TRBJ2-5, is NAGVMQNPRHLVRRRGQEARLRCSPMKGHSHVYWYRQLPEEGLKFMVYLQKENIIDESGMPKERFSAEFPKEGPSILRIQQVVRGDSAAYFCASSVFAGRSQETQYFGPGTRLLVL.

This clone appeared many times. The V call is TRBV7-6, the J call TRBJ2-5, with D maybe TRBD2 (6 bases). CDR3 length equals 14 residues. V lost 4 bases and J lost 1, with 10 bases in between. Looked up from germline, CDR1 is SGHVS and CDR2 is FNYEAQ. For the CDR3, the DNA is TGTGCCAGCAGCTCCGGCGGGGCCCAAGAGACCCAGTACTTC. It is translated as CASSSGGAQETQYF.

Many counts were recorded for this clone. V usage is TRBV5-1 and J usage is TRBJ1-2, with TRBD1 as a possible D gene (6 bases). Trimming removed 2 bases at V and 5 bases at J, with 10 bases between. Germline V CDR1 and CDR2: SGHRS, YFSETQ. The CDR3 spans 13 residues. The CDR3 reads CASSFSGEYGYTF. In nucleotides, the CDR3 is TGCGCCAGCAGCTTCTCAGGGGAATATGGCTACACCTTC.

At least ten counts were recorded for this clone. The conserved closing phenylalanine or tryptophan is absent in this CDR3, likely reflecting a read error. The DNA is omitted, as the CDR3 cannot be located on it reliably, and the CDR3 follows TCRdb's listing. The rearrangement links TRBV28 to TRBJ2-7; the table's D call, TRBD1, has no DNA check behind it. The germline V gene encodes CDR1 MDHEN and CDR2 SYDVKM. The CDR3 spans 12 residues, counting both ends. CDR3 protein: CASSSTADRGAI.

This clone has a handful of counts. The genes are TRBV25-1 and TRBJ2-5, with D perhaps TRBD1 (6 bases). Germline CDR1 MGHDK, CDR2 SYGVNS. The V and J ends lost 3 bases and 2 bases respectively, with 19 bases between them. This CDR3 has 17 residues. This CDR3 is CASSDGNRVLLQETQYF. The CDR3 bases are TGTGCCAGCAGTGACGGCAACAGGGTCCTCCTTCAAGAGACCCAGTACTTC. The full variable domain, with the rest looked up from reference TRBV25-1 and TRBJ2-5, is EADIYQTPRYLVIGTGKKITLECSQTMGHDKMYWYQQDPGMELHLIHYSYGVNSTEKGDLSSESTVSRIRTEHFPLTLESARPSHTSQYLCASSDGNRVLLQETQYFGPGTRLLVL.

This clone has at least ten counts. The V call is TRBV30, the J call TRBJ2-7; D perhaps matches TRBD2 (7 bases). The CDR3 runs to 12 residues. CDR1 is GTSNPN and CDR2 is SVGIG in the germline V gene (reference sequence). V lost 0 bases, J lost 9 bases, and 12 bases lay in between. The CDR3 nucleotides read TGTGCCTGGAGTGTGGCGGGGGCTCGGCAGTACTTC. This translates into CAWSVAGARQYF.

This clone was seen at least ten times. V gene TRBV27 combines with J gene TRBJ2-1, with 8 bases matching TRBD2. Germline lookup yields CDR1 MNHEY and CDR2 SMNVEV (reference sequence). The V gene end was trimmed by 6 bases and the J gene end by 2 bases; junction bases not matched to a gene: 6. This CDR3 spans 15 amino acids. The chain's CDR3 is CASSLLAGPYNEQFF. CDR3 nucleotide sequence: TGTGCCAGCAGCTTGCTAGCGGGTCCCTACAATGAGCAGTTCTTC.

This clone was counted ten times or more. The CDR3 sequence is CASSPRGQGSYEQYF. The CDR3 DNA reads as TGTGCCAGCTCACCAAGGGGACAGGGCTCCTACGAGCAGTACTTC. The chain employs TRBV18 and TRBJ2-7; 9 bases match TRBD1. V shed 2 bases, J shed 0 bases, and the junction held 2 bases outside the gene matches. CDR1 is KGHSH, CDR2 LQKENI, per germline. CDR3 length: 15 residues.

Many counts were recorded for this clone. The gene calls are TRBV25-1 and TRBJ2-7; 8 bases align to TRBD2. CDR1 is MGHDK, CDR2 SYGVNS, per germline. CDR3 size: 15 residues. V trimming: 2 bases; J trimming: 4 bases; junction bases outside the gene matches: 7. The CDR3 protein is CASSEIKRGFYEQYF. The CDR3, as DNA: TGTGCCAGCAGTGAAATTAAGCGGGGGTTTTACGAGCAGTACTTC.

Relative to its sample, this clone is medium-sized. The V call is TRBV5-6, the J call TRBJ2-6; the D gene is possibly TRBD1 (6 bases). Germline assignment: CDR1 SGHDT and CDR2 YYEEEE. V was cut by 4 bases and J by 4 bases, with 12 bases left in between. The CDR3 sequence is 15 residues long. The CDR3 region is CASSPTGYGANVLTF. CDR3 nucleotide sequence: TGTGCCAGCAGCCCAACAGGGTACGGGGCCAACGTCCTGACTTTC. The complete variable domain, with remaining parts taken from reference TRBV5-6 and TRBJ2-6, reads DAGVTQSPTHLIKTRGQQVTLRCSPKSGHDTVSWYQQALGQGPQFIFQYYEEEERQRGNFPDRFSGHQFPNYSSELNVNALLLGDSALYLCASSPTGYGANVLTFGAGSRLTVL.

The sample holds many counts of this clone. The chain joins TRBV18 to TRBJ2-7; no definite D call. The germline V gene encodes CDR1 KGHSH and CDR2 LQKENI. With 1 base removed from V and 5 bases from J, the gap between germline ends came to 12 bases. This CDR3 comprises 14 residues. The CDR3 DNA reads TGTGCCAGCTCACCACGGTCAGTTTCCCACGAGCAGTACTTC. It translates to CASSPRSVSHEQYF.

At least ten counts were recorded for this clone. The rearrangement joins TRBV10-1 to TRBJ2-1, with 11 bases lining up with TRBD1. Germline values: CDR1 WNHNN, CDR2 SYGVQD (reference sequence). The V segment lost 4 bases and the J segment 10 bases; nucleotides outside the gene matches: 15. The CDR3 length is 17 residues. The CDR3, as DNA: TGCGCCAGCAGTGGGGCCTTGGGGACAGGGGGGTTTGAGGAGCAGTTCTTC. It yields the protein CASSGALGTGGFEEQFF.

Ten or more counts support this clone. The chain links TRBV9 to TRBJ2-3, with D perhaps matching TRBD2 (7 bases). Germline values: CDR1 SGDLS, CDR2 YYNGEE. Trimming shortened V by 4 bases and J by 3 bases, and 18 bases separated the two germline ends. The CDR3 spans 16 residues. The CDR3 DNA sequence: TGTGCCAGCAGCCGCGGGGGCGGGAGTGGAACAGATACGCAGTATTTT. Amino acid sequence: CASSRGGGSGTDTQYF.

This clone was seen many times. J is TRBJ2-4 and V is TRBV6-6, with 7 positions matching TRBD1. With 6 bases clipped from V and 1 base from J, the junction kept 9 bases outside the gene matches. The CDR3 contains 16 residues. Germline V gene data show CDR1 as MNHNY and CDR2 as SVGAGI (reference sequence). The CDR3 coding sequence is TGTGCCAGCAGACCAACAGGGGTGGCGGCCAAAAACATTCAGTACTTC. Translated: CASRPTGVAAKNIQYF.

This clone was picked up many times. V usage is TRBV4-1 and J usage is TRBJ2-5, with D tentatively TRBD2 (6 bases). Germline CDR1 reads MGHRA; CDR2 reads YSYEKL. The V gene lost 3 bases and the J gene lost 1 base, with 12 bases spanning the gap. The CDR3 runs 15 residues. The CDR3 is CASSQLGTLQETQYF. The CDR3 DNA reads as TGCGCCAGCAGCCAGCTTGGGACTCTCCAAGAGACCCAGTACTTC.